The 7 T cell receptor beta chains listed next were all sequenced from one sample in a study of cytomegalovirus exposure and HLA in healthy donors. Amplification used 60 Vbeta primers and 13 Jbeta primers. Clones were sequenced by immunoSEQ multiplex PCR, and TCRdb holds only the in-frame ones, with some missing. This specimen shows approximately 100,000 clones; the ten leading clones hold 0.5% to 0.7%. The sequenced material came from PBMCs. Receptors were obtained from a man aged 50 or older in good health and CMV-seronegative.

This chain links TRBV7-9 with TRBJ1-1, with a weak D call TRBD1 (5 bases). The CDR3 length is 16 residues. Trimming removed 7 bases at V and 0 bases at J, with 18 bases between. Germline V gene lookup returns CDR1 SEHNR and CDR2 FQNEAQ (reference sequence). CDR3 loop: CASTHPGGAVNTEAFF. The CDR3 DNA follows: TGTGCCAGCACCCACCCCGGAGGGGCTGTGAACACTGAAGCTTTCTTT.

This chain joins TRBV19 and TRBJ2-1, with D tentatively TRBD2 (5 bases). Trimming stripped 6 bases from V and 0 bases from J, with 9 bases between. The germline gives CDR1 LNHDA, CDR2 SQIVND (reference sequence). There are 14 residues in the CDR3. Written as DNA, the CDR3 is TGTGCCAGTAGGGACTGGAGCTCCTACAATGAGCAGTTCTTC. Its protein product is CASRDWSSYNEQFF.

The chain couples TRBV2 to TRBJ2-7, with TRBD2 matching over 11 bases. The germline CDR1 and CDR2 sequences are SNHLY and FYNNEI. The CDR3 loop spans 13 amino acids. V lost 11 bases, J lost 4 bases, and 7 bases stayed unmatched. CDR3 nucleotides: TGTGCCTCGGCCGGGACTAGCGGTTACGAGCAGTACTTC. Translation gives CASAGTSGYEQYF.

This sequence joins TRBV10-2 and TRBJ2-7, with TRBD2 matching 13 bases. V gave up 7 bases and J gave up 7 bases; unmatched junction bases: 7. The CDR3 length is 14 residues. Germline V gene data show CDR1 as WSHSY and CDR2 as SAAADI. CDR3 loop: CASMGLAGLWEQYF. For the CDR3, the DNA is TGCGCCAGCATGGGACTAGCGGGACTATGGGAGCAGTACTTC.

The chain couples TRBV5-1 to TRBJ2-3; D is possibly TRBD2 (6 bases). The V gene lost 4 bases and the J gene lost 6 bases, with 12 bases spanning the gap. Germline V gives CDR1 SGHRS, CDR2 YFSETQ. This CDR3 is built from 13 residues. The CDR3 nucleotides read TGCGCCAGCAGCGATACGGGGGATGATACGCAGTATTTT. Its protein is CASSDTGDDTQYF.

This rearrangement joins TRBV7-3 to TRBJ2-1; maybe TRBD2 (5 bases). The CDR3 spans 15 residues. Trimming removed 0 bases from V and 3 bases from J, with 9 bases in between. CDR1 SGHTA and CDR2 FQGTGA come from the germline V gene. The CDR3 sequence: CASSLTSGGYNEQFF. The CDR3 DNA is TGTGCCAGCAGCTTAACCAGCGGAGGCTACAATGAGCAGTTCTTC.

The chain couples TRBV5-1 to TRBJ1-4; 7 nucleotides line up with TRBD1. Per germline, CDR1 SGHRS and CDR2 YFSETQ. The CDR3 extends over 15 amino acids. V lost 3 bases to trimming and J lost 7 bases; unmatched junction nucleotides: 9. The CDR3 DNA sequence: TGCGCCAGCAGCTCTGGATCGGGACAGACTGAAAAACTGTTTTTT. Translated: CASSSGSGQTEKLFF.